A single sample gave rise to the 2 T cell receptor beta chains below, sequenced in a study of blood T cell repertoires in COVID-19. Clones were read by immunoSEQ multiplex PCR, and TCRdb kept only the in-frame ones, dropping some. The sample contains around 63,000 clones, about 76% of which appear only once. The sample taken for sequencing was peripheral blood. These receptors originate from a woman older than 75 with active or convalescent COVID-19.

This rearrangement joins TRBV15 to TRBJ2-1; 12 bases align to TRBD2. This CDR3 is 19 amino acids long. In germline, CDR1 is LNHNV, CDR2 YYDKDF (reference sequence). Trimming took 1 base from V and 0 from J; bases not matched to a gene: 7. The CDR3 is CATSRGRTSGVSSYNEQFF. The CDR3, as DNA: TGTGCCACCAGCAGAGGGAGGACTAGCGGGGTTAGCTCCTACAATGAGCAGTTCTTC.

The chain has TRBV4-3 and TRBJ1-2, with 7 bases lining up with TRBD1. The CDR3 has 16 residues. The germline V gene encodes CDR1 LGHNA and CDR2 YSLEER. V shed 0 bases, J shed 7 bases, and the junction held 11 bases outside the gene matches. CDR3 amino acids: CASSQDQGQSIAGYTF. In nucleotides, the CDR3 is TGCGCCAGCAGCCAAGATCAGGGACAGTCTATAGCTGGCTACACCTTC.